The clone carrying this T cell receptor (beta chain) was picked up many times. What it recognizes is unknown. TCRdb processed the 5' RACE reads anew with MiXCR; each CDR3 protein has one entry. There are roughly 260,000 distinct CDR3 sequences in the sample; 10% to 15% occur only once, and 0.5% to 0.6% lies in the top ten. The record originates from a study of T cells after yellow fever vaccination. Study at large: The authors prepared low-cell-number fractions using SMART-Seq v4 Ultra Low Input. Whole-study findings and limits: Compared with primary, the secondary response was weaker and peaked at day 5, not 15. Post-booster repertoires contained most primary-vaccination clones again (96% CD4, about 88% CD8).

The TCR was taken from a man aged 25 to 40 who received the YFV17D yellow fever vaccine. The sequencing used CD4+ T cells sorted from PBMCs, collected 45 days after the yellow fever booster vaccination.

In nucleotides, the CDR3 is TGTGCCAGCTCCCCTCTCGGCGGGACAGGATCCTACGAGCAGTACTTC. Residues: CASSPLGGTGSYEQYF. This chain uses TRBV18 with TRBJ2-7, with 8 bases that match TRBD1. V lost 6 bases, J lost 1 base, and 11 bases stayed unmatched. The CDR3 consists of 16 residues. Per germline, CDR1 KGHSH and CDR2 LQKENI.